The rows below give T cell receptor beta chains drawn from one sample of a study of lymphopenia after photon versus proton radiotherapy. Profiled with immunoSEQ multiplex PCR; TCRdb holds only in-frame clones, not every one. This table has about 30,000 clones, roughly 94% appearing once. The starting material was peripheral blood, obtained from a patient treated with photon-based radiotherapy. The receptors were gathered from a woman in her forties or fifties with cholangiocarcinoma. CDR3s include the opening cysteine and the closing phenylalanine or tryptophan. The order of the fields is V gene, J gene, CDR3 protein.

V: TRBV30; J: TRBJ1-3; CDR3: CAWTGGVAGNTIYF
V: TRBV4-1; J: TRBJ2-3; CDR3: CASSLTRLRGPDTQYF
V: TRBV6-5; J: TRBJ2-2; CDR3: CASSYSWTGGGGELFF
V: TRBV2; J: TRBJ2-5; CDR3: CASGTVWEETQYF
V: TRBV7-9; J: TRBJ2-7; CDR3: CASSSRVDTFISYEQYF
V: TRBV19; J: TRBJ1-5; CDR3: CASKGQDYQPQHF
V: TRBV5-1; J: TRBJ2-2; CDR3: CASSIGPQNTGELFF
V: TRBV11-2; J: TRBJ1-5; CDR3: CASSLAGQANQPQHF
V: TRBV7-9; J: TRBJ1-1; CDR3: CASSWVTGGTEAFF
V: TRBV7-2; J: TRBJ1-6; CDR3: CASSSDRGRNSPLHF
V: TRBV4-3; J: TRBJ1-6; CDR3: CASSQDKNSAYNSPLHF
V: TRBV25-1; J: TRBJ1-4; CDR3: CASSPAGFSNEKLFF
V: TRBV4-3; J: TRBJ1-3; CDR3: CASSQRAGGTGNTIYF
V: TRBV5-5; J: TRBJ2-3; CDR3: CASSLELVSDTQYF
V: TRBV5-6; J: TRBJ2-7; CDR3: CASRDRNRYEQYF
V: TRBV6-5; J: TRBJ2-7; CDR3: CASSSGAGEQYF
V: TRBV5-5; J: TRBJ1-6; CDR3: CASSSNRGESPLHF
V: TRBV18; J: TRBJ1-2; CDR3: CASSPSKDRGGNGYTF
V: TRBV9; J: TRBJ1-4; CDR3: CASSEALGNEKLFF
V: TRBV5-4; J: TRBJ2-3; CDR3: CASSFSGSGDTQYF
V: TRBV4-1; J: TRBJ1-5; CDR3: CASSRDSKGQPQHF
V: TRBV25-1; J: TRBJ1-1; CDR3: CASRWQQNTEAFF
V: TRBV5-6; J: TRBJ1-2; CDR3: CASSPQRGGYTF
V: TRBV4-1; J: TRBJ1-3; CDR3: CASSPFIDMKRNTIYF
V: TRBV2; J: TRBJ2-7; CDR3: CASSEVPGGGEQYF
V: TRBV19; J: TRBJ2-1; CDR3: CASSRNRGLYFNEQFF
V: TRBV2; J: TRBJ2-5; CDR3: CASRIQETQYF
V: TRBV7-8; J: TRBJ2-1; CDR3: CASSAGDYYNEQFF
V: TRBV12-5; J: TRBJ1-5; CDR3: CASGLVLFGQGRVNQPQHF
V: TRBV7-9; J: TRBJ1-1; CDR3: CASSARVTNTEAFF
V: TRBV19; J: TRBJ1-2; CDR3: CASSLVNYGYTF
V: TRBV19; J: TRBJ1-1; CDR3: CASSIDTSLMNTEAFF
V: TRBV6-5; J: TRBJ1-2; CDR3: CASSYSSQSPFYGYTF
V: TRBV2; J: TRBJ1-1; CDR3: CASRTGQGRRSGAFF
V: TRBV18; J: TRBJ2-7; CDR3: CASSPGTGLYEQYF
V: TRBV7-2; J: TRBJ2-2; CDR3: CASSPKGLAGGTTGELFF
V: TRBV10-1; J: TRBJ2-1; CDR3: CASSNSGEQFF
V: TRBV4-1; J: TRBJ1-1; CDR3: CASRGRGQGNTEAFF
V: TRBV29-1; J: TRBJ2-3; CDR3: CSVDTPATDTQYF
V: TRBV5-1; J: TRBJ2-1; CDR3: CASSLAGQNEQFF
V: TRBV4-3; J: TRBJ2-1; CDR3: CASSQGQALNNEQFF
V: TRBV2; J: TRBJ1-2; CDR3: CASRGQGANYGYTF
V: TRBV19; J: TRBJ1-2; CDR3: CASSKDRWNYGYTF
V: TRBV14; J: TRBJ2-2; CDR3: CASSQVPGANTGELFF
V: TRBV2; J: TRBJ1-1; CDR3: CASSVARGNTEAFF
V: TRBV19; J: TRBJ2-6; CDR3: CATTGQALGANVLTF
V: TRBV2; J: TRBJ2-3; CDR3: CALKKGSLGTDTQYF
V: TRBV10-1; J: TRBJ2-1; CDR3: CASSGLAGGKNEQFF
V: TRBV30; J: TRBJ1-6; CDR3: CAWGSGQGASPLHF
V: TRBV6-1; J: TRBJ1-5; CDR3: CASSEMERYQPQHF
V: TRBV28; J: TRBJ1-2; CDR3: CASSLTGTLPGYTF
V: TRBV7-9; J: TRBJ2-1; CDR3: CASSPGQSGSNEQFF
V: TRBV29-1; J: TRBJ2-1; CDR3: CSVDGGGDAQFF